This is a list of T cell receptor beta chains from one sample in a study of T cell responses to AZD1222 COVID-19 vaccine. The assay was immunoSEQ multiplex PCR, and TCRdb's table has in-frame clones only and misses some. The sample records more than 140,000 clones, 70% to 90% being singletons. The source material was peripheral blood, sampled on day 0 of AZD1222 vaccination. The receptors derive from an adult in good health. The CDR3 runs from the conserved cysteine through the conserved F or W. A D gene is named only where the DNA matches it firmly. Size tells how often a clone was seen (once, few, many) or the class of an expanded clone, and some rows leave it out.

j_call clone_size d_call v_call cdr3_nt cdr3_aa
TRBJ2-5 few NA TRBV9 TGTGCCAGCAGCGCCGATCTCAGGGGCCAAGAGACCCAGTACTTC CASSADLRGQETQYF
TRBJ2-1 NA NA TRBV28 TGTGCCAGCAGTTTCGGAGGGAATTTCGGCAATGAGCAGTTCTTC CASSFGGNFGNEQFF
TRBJ1-4 NA TRBD1 TRBV6-5 TGTGCCAGCAGTAGAGGACAGGGGCGGGAAAAACTGTTTTTT CASSRGQGREKLFF
TRBJ1-5 NA NA TRBV30 TGTGCCTGGAGTCGCGGGGATGTTGAGCCCCAGCATTTT CAWSRGDVEPQHF
TRBJ2-7 NA NA TRBV12-3/TRBV12-4 TGTGCCAGCAGTTGGGCCCCACACTACGAGCAGTACTTC CASSWAPHYEQYF
TRBJ2-2 NA NA TRBV5-1 TGCGCCAGCAGCTTGGACGGGACTTCACCCGGGGAGCTGTTTTTT CASSLDGTSPGELFF
TRBJ2-1 NA TRBD1 TRBV6-4 TGTGCCAGCAGTGACCGGGGACAGGGGATGGGGGATGAGCAGTTCTTC CASSDRGQGMGDEQFF
TRBJ1-2 NA NA TRBV4-3 TGCGCCAGCAGCCAAGAAAGGAAGGGAGACTATGGCTACACCTTC CASSQERKGDYGYTF
TRBJ1-1 NA NA TRBV7-2 TGTGCCAGCAGCTTCGGGAACACTGAAGCTTTCTTT CASSFGNTEAFF
TRBJ1-6 NA NA TRBV15 TGTGCCACCAGCAGAGACCCTTCCAGCTCCTATAATTCACCCCTCCACTTT CATSRDPSSSYNSPLHF
TRBJ2-7 NA TRBD1 TRBV9 TGTGCCAGCAGCGACGGGACAGCATACGAGCAGTACTTC CASSDGTAYEQYF
TRBJ2-1 NA NA TRBV10-3 TGTGCCATCACATTCGGAGGGGCTGAGCAGTTCTTC CAITFGGAEQFF
TRBJ2-1 NA TRBD2 TRBV29-1 TGCAGCGTTGCTCGGCCTAGCGGTCTGGATGAGCAGTTCTTC CSVARPSGLDEQFF
TRBJ1-5 NA NA TRBV7-8 TGTGCCAGCAGCCCCTTCGAGAGCAATCAGCCCCAGCATTTT CASSPFESNQPQHF
TRBJ1-3 NA NA TRBV5-6 TGTGCCAGCAGCTTGGCCTGGAACTCTGGAAACACCATATATTTT CASSLAWNSGNTIYF
TRBJ1-2 NA NA TRBV2 TGTGCCAGCAGTGAGGCCGGGCGCGGCTACACCTTC CASSEAGRGYTF
TRBJ1-6 NA NA TRBV24-1 TGTGCCACCAGTGATCGACAGGAAAGCTCCTATAATTCACCCCTCCACTTT CATSDRQESSYNSPLHF
TRBJ1-2 NA NA TRBV30 TGTGCCTGGAATGTTCTTCAGGGATCCTATGGCTACACCTTC CAWNVLQGSYGYTF
TRBJ2-7 NA NA TRBV4-3 TGCGCCAGCAGCCAAGAGTTGGGAAACTACGAGCAGTACTTC CASSQELGNYEQYF
TRBJ2-1 NA NA TRBV7-2 TGTGCCAGCAGCTTAGATATCCATGAGCAGTTCTTC CASSLDIHEQFF
TRBJ2-1 few TRBD2 TRBV5-8 TGTGCCAGCAGCGACAGACTAGCGGGACCCTACAATGAGCAGTTCTTC CASSDRLAGPYNEQFF
TRBJ2-7 NA NA TRBV19 TGTGCCAGTAGTATCGAAGGACGGGGCGAGCAGTACTTC CASSIEGRGEQYF
TRBJ2-1 once TRBD2 TRBV3-1/TRBV3-2 TGTGCCAGCAGCCAAGAGGAGACTAGCCGGAATGAGCAGTTCTTC CASSQEETSRNEQFF
TRBJ2-1 NA TRBD1 TRBV6-5 TGTGCCAGCAGCCAACAGGGGAATGAGCAGTTCTTC CASSQQGNEQFF
TRBJ2-7 NA TRBD2 TRBV5-1 TGCGCCAGCAGCCCCGGACTAGCGGGACCCTACGAGCAGTACTTC CASSPGLAGPYEQYF
TRBJ1-2 NA NA TRBV4-3 TGCGCCAGCAGCCAAGATCCGTTACGGGGCGATAACTATGGCTACACCTTC CASSQDPLRGDNYGYTF
TRBJ1-2 NA NA TRBV7-9 TGTGCCAGCAGCTTAGTGCAGGGGTTCGACTATGGCTACACCTTC CASSLVQGFDYGYTF
TRBJ1-5 NA NA TRBV27 TGTGCCAGTGCCCTCGACAGGTTCGGCAATCAGCCCCAGCATTTT CASALDRFGNQPQHF
TRBJ2-1 NA TRBD1 TRBV7-2 TGTGCCAGCAGCTTTTCTACGGGACAGGGTTCCTACAATGAGCAGTTCTTC CASSFSTGQGSYNEQFF
TRBJ2-1 NA TRBD2 TRBV13 TGTGCCAGCAGCGACAGCGGGAGATCCTACAATGAGCAGTTCTTC CASSDSGRSYNEQFF
TRBJ2-5 NA NA TRBV19 TGTGCCAGTAGTATAGGAGGTAAAGAGACCCAGTACTTC CASSIGGKETQYF
TRBJ1-2 NA NA TRBV27 TGTGCCAGCAGTTTATCCGGGGACTATGGCTACACCTTC CASSLSGDYGYTF
TRBJ2-7 NA NA TRBV11-2 TGTGCCAGCAGCTCCGCCGGAACCTACGAGCAGTACTTC CASSSAGTYEQYF
TRBJ2-1 NA TRBD2 TRBV2 TGTGCCAGCAACCCCGGGACTAGCGGGAACCAGCAGTTCTTC CASNPGTSGNQQFF
TRBJ2-3 NA TRBD2 TRBV7-2 TGTGCCAGCAGCTTAGCGATAGCGGGAGGAAGCACAGATACGCAGTATTTT CASSLAIAGGSTDTQYF
TRBJ2-3 NA NA TRBV6-1 TGTGCCAGCAGTGAAGCCCTTTTCTTCACAGATACGCAGTATTTT CASSEALFFTDTQYF
TRBJ1-1 NA NA TRBV28 TGTGCCAGCAGCCCCCCGGGACGTAACACTGAAGCTTTCTTT CASSPPGRNTEAFF
TRBJ1-5 NA TRBD1 TRBV7-8 TGTGCCAGCAGCTTATCCGGGACAGGCCCGCGGGGTCAGCCCCAGCATTTT CASSLSGTGPRGQPQHF
TRBJ2-7 NA TRBD2 TRBV4-3 TGCGCCAGCAGCCAAGATCCGCGGGGGGGCTACGAGCAGTACTTC CASSQDPRGGYEQYF
TRBJ1-5 NA NA TRBV7-2 TGTGCCAGCAGCTTAGTAACCGGGATCCATCAGCCCCAGCATTTT CASSLVTGIHQPQHF
TRBJ1-6 NA NA TRBV7-8 TGTGCCAGCAGCTTAGGGTCTGGGGCCCTCCACTTT CASSLGSGALHF
TRBJ2-1 NA NA TRBV24-1 TGTGCCACCAGTGATTTGGGGGAGAGGTATTTCTTC CATSDLGERYFF